This TCR beta chain came from a study of OX40 agonist ivuxolimab in advanced cancers. People who had autoimmune disease history or systemic immunosuppression were excluded. Using immunoSEQ multiplex PCR, the repertoire was profiled, and TCRdb retains in-frame clones only, with some absent. Of some 130,000 clones in the sample, over 75% were seen once. Study-wide points: CD4+ and CD8+ blood T cells expanded clonally by week 6 at 0.1 to 3.0 mg/kg. Expanded clones belonging to CD8+ T cells outnumbered, on average, those of CD4+. Partial responders treated at 0.1-3.0 mg/kg exhibited clonal expansion among the lowest measured.

A word on this clone: Its antigen is as yet unknown.

There are 13 residues in the CDR3. V was trimmed by 2 bases and J by 6 bases, leaving 5 bases between them. Germline V CDR1 and CDR2: LNHDA, SQIVND (reference sequence). This receptor was taken from an adult with an advanced solid tumor such as melanoma, head and neck, liver or kidney cancer. The input for sequencing was CD4+ or CD8+ T cells sorted from blood, taken in a trial of the OX40 agonist ivuxolimab. The V gene is TRBV19, the J gene TRBJ1-6; D unclear. The CDR3 here is CASSIQSNSPLHF. The CDR3 bases are TGTGCCAGTAGTATACAGTCTAATTCACCCCTCCACTTT.